This T cell receptor (beta chain) was observed in a study of blood T cells in healthy people across ages. CDR3 length: 15 residues. V lost 3 bases and J lost 2, with 12 bases in between. Germline values: CDR1 SGHRS, CDR2 YFSETQ. Regarding the study as a whole: Correlation between TCR beta diversity and naive T cell percentage was strong.

For the second PCR, which ran for about 7 to 11 cycles, a sample-barcoded 5' primer and a J-beta primer mix were used. Each of the cDNA molecules was tagged by a template-switch adaptor with 12 random nucleotides. From the 5' RACE reads, TCRdb called clonotypes with MiXCR, one entry per CDR3 protein. This sample has 1.4 million or so distinct CDR3 sequences, with under 55% found just once. There are a few counts of this clonotype. The antigen remains undetermined. J is TRBJ2-4 and V is TRBV5-1; D not certain. This TCR came from a woman in her late teens or twenties in good health. Sequenced input: blood. The CDR3 spells CASSWDWGTKNIQYF. The CDR3 DNA follows: TGCGCCAGCAGCTGGGATTGGGGTACCAAAAACATTCAGTACTTC. Combining the CDR3 with reference TRBV5-1 and TRBJ2-4 gives the whole variable domain KAGVTQTPRYLIKTRGQQVTLSCSPISGHRSVSWYQQTPGQGLQFLFEYFSETQRNKGNFPGRFSGRQFSNSRSEMNVSTLELGDSALYLCASSWDWGTKNIQYFGAGTRLSVL.